This TCR beta chain was captured in a study of blood T cell repertoires in COVID-19. Across the study: COVID-19 samples collected from the United States, Italy and Spain covered acute and convalescent phases. T cells, B-cell-depleted T cells, or PBMCs supplied cDNA or gDNA.

V lost 4 bases and J 2 bases, leaving 9 bases between the germline ends. The CDR3 consists of 13 residues. Original handling: Reference gene primer amplification gave estimated nucleated cell counts. Method: immunoSEQ multiplex PCR; TCRdb's copy keeps in-frame clones and lacks some. V and J calls and clone size follow that table, whereas D and trimming were derived from the DNA. The data contain over 50,000 clones, more than 75% of them singletons. The sequencing input was peripheral blood. The origin of this receptor is a human donor in a cohort sampled during active COVID-19. The chain links TRBV12-3 or TRBV12-4 to TRBJ2-7, with D possibly TRBD1 on 5 matching bases. CDR3 in DNA: TGTGCCAGCAGTTCCGCAGGGCCCTACGAGCAGTACTTC. Translation: CASSSAGPYEQYF.